This TCR beta chain appears in the sequencing data of a study of control samples from healthy donors and cancer patients. TCRdb keeps only in-frame clones here, not all; method: immunoSEQ multiplex PCR. This sample's clone table lists 150,000 to 200,000 clones. The V gene's germline CDR1 is SGHTA and CDR2 FQGNSA. The CDR3 consists of 13 residues. Losses at the gene ends were 6 bases for V and 4 bases for J; bases not matched to a gene: 4. Sample: blood. This receptor was taken from a woman under 40 in good health. The V and J genes are TRBV7-2 and TRBJ2-7, with 9 positions matching TRBD2. In DNA form, the CDR3 reads TGTGCCAGCAGACTTAGCGGGAGTTACGAGCAGTACTTC. This codes for CASRLSGSYEQYF.